The source of this TCR beta chain is a study of T cells in Graves' hyperthyroidism and ophthalmopathy. V was trimmed by 2 bases and J by 8 bases, leaving 18 bases between them. Germline V gives CDR1 DFQATT, CDR2 SNEGSKA (reference sequence). The CDR3 length is 14 residues. This clonotype was picked up many times. RNA transcripts provided the source from which TCR beta CDR3 regions were amplified. HTBI primers were used for first-round RT-PCR of the TCR CDR3. TCRdb re-called the multiplex PCR reads through MiXCR, storing one row per CDR3 protein. The sample yields about 52,000 distinct CDR3 sequences, 48% seen once.

The sequenced sample was blood. The TCR was taken from a woman between 50 and 59 years old with Graves' ophthalmopathy. The chain joins TRBV20-1 to TRBJ1-1, with D tentatively TRBD1 (5 bases). The CDR3 region is CSARSRLRGEEAFF. DNA for the CDR3: TGCAGTGCTAGATCACGATTGAGGGGAGAGGAAGCTTTCTTT.